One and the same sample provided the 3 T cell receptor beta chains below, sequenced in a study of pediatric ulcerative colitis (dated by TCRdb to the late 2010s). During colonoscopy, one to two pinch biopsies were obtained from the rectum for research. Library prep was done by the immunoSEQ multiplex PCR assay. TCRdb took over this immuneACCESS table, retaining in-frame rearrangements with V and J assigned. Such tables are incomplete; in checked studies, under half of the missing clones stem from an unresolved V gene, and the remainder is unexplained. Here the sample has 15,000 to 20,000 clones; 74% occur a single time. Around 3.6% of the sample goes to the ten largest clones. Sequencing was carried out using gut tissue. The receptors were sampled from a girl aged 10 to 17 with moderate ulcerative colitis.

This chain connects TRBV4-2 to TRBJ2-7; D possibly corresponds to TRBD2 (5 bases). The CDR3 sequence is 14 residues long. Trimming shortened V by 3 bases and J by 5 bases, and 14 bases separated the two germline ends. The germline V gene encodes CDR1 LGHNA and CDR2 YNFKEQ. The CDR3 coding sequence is TGTGCCAGCAGCCAGGCTAGCTCCCGCGACGAGCAGTACTTC. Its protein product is CASSQASSRDEQYF.

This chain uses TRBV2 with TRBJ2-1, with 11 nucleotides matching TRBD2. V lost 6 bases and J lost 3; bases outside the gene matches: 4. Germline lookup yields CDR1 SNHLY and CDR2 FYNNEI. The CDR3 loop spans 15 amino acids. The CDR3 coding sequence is TGTGCCAGCAGGGCGACTAGCGGGAACTACAATGAGCAGTTCTTC. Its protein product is CASRATSGNYNEQFF.

The CDR3 is CASSQTGTPETQYF. The CDR3 region has the DNA TGTGCCAGCAGCCAGACAGGGACTCCGGAGACCCAGTACTTC. The chain uses TRBV5-5 and TRBJ2-5, with D perhaps TRBD1 (7 bases). The CDR3 sequence is 14 residues long. The ends were cut back, 4 bases at V and 5 bases at J, with 15 bases in the middle. Germline V gene data show CDR1 as SGHKS and CDR2 as YYEKEE (reference sequence).